This T cell receptor beta chain was recovered during a study of CD8 T cells in ankylosing spondylitis. Quantitative 5'-RACE with molecular barcodes produced the TCR beta libraries. TCRdb re-called the 5' RACE reads through MiXCR, storing one row per CDR3 protein. The table has about 540,000 distinct CDR3 sequences, roughly 13% seen once. This clonotype was observed a few times. What it binds is not known. V lost 6 bases and J lost 7; bases outside the gene matches: 10. The germline gives CDR1 SNHLY, CDR2 FYNNEI. The CDR3 runs 14 residues. General study results and limits: Seemingly distinctive of ankylosing spondylitis blood was a TCR beta motif formed by eight highly homologous variants. The clones that were linked to disease were reported to be significantly enriched in matched synovial fluid samples from ankylosing spondylitis patients. Some motif variants were previously reported in reactive arthritis synovial fluid and blood.

J is TRBJ2-3 and V is TRBV2; TRBD1 matches at 7 bases. Source material: blood, either unsorted or a sorted T cell fraction (not recorded which). This receptor was obtained from a male donor with ankylosing spondylitis. CDR3 sequence: CASRPGQGVNTQYF. The CDR3 DNA sequence: TGTGCCAGCAGGCCCGGGCAGGGGGTGAATACGCAGTATTTT.